This TCR beta chain comes out of a study of T cells after yellow fever vaccination. TCRdb reanalysed the 5' RACE reads using MiXCR and keeps one entry per CDR3 protein. The table lists 100,000 to 150,000 distinct CDR3 sequences, 7.4% of them singletons. This clonotype was counted at least ten times. Germline lookup yields CDR1 MNHNS and CDR2 SASEGT. With 4 bases removed from V and 6 bases from J, the gap between germline ends came to 19 bases. The CDR3 runs 15 residues. Here the sequenced sample was CD4+ T cells sorted from PBMCs, taken 10 days after the first yellow fever vaccination. This receptor was taken from a man aged 18 to 30 who received the YFV17D yellow fever vaccine. This chain joins TRBV6-1 and TRBJ2-7; D assignment may be TRBD1 or TRBD2 (7 bases each). CDR3 coding DNA: TGTGCCAGCAGTGCCTGGGACAGTGGGGGGGGCGAGCAGTACGTC. Translated: CASSAWDSGGGEQYV.